This record covers a single T cell receptor (beta chain). Its antigen is as yet unknown. What was amplified from RNA transcripts were TCR beta CDR3 regions. The HTBI primer set was used in a first-round RT-PCR of the TCR CDR3. One entry per CDR3 protein results from TCRdb running MiXCR on the multiplex PCR reads. The sample includes about 200,000 distinct CDR3 sequences, less than 20% of them seen just once. Absent ophthalmopathy progression within 18 months defined stable Graves' hyperthyroidism. Patients aged 18 to 65 had newly diagnosed hyperthyroidism that had lasted under 2 months. Exclusion of patients followed from uncontrolled infection, other autoimmune disease, pregnancy or lactation. Trimming removed 5 bases from V and 5 bases from J, with 13 bases in between. The CDR3 extends over 15 amino acids. The data originate from a study of T cells in Graves' hyperthyroidism and ophthalmopathy. Study-wide results and limits: In the blood, most expanded thyroid clonotypes above 0.001 appeared as well.

This clonotype was sampled from a woman aged 45 to 65 with Graves' hyperthyroidism. Sequencing was carried out using blood. This chain joins TRBV12-3 or TRBV12-4 and TRBJ1-6; D is undetermined. CDR3 region: CASSVEWVDNSPLHF. The CDR3 DNA is TGTGCCAGCAGTGTTGAGTGGGTGGATAATTCACCCCTCCACTTT.